The 14 T cell receptor beta chains presented below share a single source sample, sequenced in a study of glioma-infiltrating T cells after dendritic cell vaccination. Documented time point: after dendritic cell vaccination, including at tumor progression/relapse. The data were produced by immunoSEQ multiplex PCR, yet TCRdb's version contains in-frame clones alone and is incomplete. The sample carries 100,000 or so clones, around 90% recorded once. Here the sequenced sample was blood, taken after dendritic cell vaccination. These receptors all stem from a human donor with glioblastoma.

This rearrangement joins TRBV7-3 to TRBJ1-1; D gene ambiguous. CDR1 and CDR2 (germline): SGHTA, FQGTGA. V lost 1 base, J lost 0 bases, and 3 bases lay in between. CDR3 length: 13 residues. In DNA form, the CDR3 reads TGTGCCAGCAGCTTAATTATGAACACTGAAGCTTTCTTT. The encoded protein is CASSLIMNTEAFF.

Concerning this clone: The junction departs from the called germline gene at one end, perhaps through a read error. The chain combines TRBV10-3 with TRBJ1-2; D possibly corresponds to TRBD1 (5 bases). The germline CDR1 and CDR2 sequences are ENHRY and SYGVKD. The CDR3 has 13 amino acids. The CDR3 here is CAISERQGLLGDF. DNA for the CDR3: TGTGCCATCAGTGAGAGGCAGGGCCTATTAGGCGACTTC.

CDR3 sequence (DNA): TGTGCCAGCAGCTTAGCGTCCGGGGTCTCCTACGAGCAGTACTTC. This translates into CASSLASGVSYEQYF. V usage is TRBV7-2 and J usage is TRBJ2-7; maybe TRBD2 (5 bases). V lost 0 bases, J lost 0 bases, and 9 bases lay in between. The CDR3 extends over 15 amino acids. Germline lookup yields CDR1 SGHTA and CDR2 FQGNSA.

The J gene is TRBJ2-7, the V gene TRBV11-3, with D possibly matching TRBD2 (6 bases). Germline CDR1 reads SGHNT; CDR2 reads YENEEA. The CDR3 length is 14 residues. V was shortened by 8 bases and J by 0 bases, with 14 bases between the two germline ends. The DNA for the CDR3 is TGTGCCAGCTCCCGCGGGGCAGCCTCCTACGAGCAGTACTTC. It is translated as CASSRGAASYEQYF.

The rearrangement links TRBV6-1 to TRBJ1-2, with TRBD1 identical over 8 bases. Trimming took 2 bases from V and 6 from J; bases not matched to a gene: 5. From germline, CDR1 is MNHNS and CDR2 SASEGT. The length of the CDR3 is 14 residues. DNA of the CDR3: TGTGCCAGCAGTGAAAGGGGCAGGGGGCATGGCTACACCTTC. It translates to CASSERGRGHGYTF.

This CDR3 is CASTPKGFGSRSGNTIYF. The CDR3 region has the DNA TGTGCCAGCACCCCGAAGGGGTTCGGTTCCCGCTCTGGAAACACCATATATTTT. The chain recombines TRBV6-4 with TRBJ1-3; weak D call: TRBD1 (5 bases). Trimming took 7 bases from V and 0 from J, leaving 22 bases between them. The CDR3 is 18 residues long. Germline CDR1 and CDR2: MRHNA and SNTAGT.

The chain joins TRBV15 to TRBJ2-7, with 7 bases identical to TRBD2. The length of the CDR3 is 16 residues. Germline V gives CDR1 LNHNV, CDR2 YYDKDF (reference sequence). J gave up 2 bases and V 1 base, and 8 bases lay outside the gene matches. The CDR3 DNA reads TGTGCCACCAGCAGAGCCCTCCTAGCGGTAGCCTACGAGCAGTACTTC. This encodes CATSRALLAVAYEQYF.

The sample holds one count of this clone. This rearrangement joins TRBV4-2 to TRBJ1-1, with D unresolved. This CDR3 contains 14 residues. V lost 0 bases and J 0 bases, leaving 5 bases between the germline ends. CDR1 LGHNA and CDR2 YNFKEQ come from the germline V gene. The CDR3 is CASSQDSVNTEAFF. The CDR3 nucleotides are TGTGCCAGCAGCCAAGATTCGGTGAACACTGAAGCTTTCTTT.

The chain couples TRBV7-2 to TRBJ2-4; D is possibly TRBD2 (7 bases). The CDR3 length is 14 residues. CDR1 SGHTA and CDR2 FQGNSA come from the germline V gene. V gave up 0 bases and J gave up 8 bases, with 11 bases separating them. The CDR3 here is CASSLAGGPDIQYF. In DNA form, the CDR3 reads TGTGCCAGCAGCTTAGCGGGGGGGCCGGACATTCAGTACTTC.

The chain carries TRBV4-2 and TRBJ2-5; D is undetermined. The DNA end is a closer match to TRBJ2-7, so the J assignment may be wrong. Germline CDR1 LGHNA, CDR2 YNFKEQ. The CDR3 is 14 residues long. Here the CDR3 DNA reads TGTGCCAGCAGCCAAGATCGGATTAGCTCCGAGCAGTACTTC. Translated: CASSQDRISSEQYF.

The V gene is TRBV25-1, the J gene TRBJ1-6, with D possibly TRBD1 on 6 matching bases. CDR1 is MGHDK and CDR2 is SYGVNS in the germline V gene. V lost 6 bases and J lost 9, with 21 bases in between. The CDR3 length is 16 residues. In DNA form, the CDR3 reads TGTGCCAGCAGCCCCCCTAAGGCAGGGGCGCCTTCACCCCTCCACTTT. Amino acid sequence: CASSPPKAGAPSPLHF. The whole variable domain, filled in from reference TRBV25-1 and TRBJ1-6, reads EADIYQTPRYLVIGTGKKITLECSQTMGHDKMYWYQQDPGMELHLIHYSYGVNSTEKGDLSSESTVSRIRTEHFPLTLESARPSHTSQYLCASSPPKAGAPSPLHFGNGTRLTVT.

The chain employs TRBV11-2 and TRBJ1-1; the D is unclear. Germline CDR1 and CDR2: SGHAT and FQNNGV. There are 14 residues in the CDR3. Between the trimmed V and J ends, which lost 5 bases and 1 base, there was a span of 11 bases. The CDR3 DNA reads as TGTGCCAGCAGCCTCGGGGTACCGAACACTGAAGCTTTCTTT. Residues: CASSLGVPNTEAFF.

The genes are TRBV6-7 and TRBJ2-7, with TRBD2 matching 7 bases. TRBV6-7 is classed as an ORF, of uncertain function. With 0 bases clipped from V and 6 bases from J, the junction kept 5 bases outside the gene matches. This CDR3 spans 14 amino acids. The CDR3 DNA reads TGTGCCAGCAGTTACTCAATGGGGGGGGGCGAGCAGTACTTC. This translates into CASSYSMGGGEQYF.

The chain combines TRBV4-1 with TRBJ2-1; 8 bases fit TRBD2. Germline loops: CDR1 MGHRA, CDR2 YSYEKL. The CDR3 runs 20 residues. Trimming took 0 bases from V and 6 from J; bases not matched to a gene: 19. CDR3 region: CASSQDRFGSGSRGGNEQFF. The CDR3 nucleotides are TGCGCCAGCAGCCAAGATAGGTTCGGAAGCGGGAGTCGTGGGGGCAATGAGCAGTTCTTC.